This entry concerns a single T cell receptor beta chain. This clonotype was observed at least ten times. No antigen is known for it. No quality values exist for individual bases; no much larger clone is one base distant. These data belong to a study of human T cells and chemical hapten exposure (dated by TCRdb to the early 2020s). About the investigation overall: For sensitization, 2% DPC in acetone was applied to a roughly 2 cm by roughly 2 cm area of upper inner arm skin. Patients additionally received weekly therapeutic DPC doses to the scalp throughout the approximately 25-week study period. Patch testing on the upper back used Finn chambers containing 0.01% DPC, with scoring done after 6 days according to International Contact Dermatitis Research Group standards. Most of the patients in the cohort were female, and the cohort covered alopecia areata with under or over 50% scalp involvement, alopecia totalis and alopecia universalis. Libraries were pooled for sequencing, and per-sample TCR yields varied mainly because of small differences in library volumes within the pool. In alopecia patients, the study followed how the peripheral blood TCR repertoire changed in vivo over primary and secondary sensitization to diphenylcyclopropenone (DPC), a hapten. Blood was sampled from patients pre-sensitization (week 0) and at 2, 6 and about 24 weeks after DPC sensitization. Blood for TCR sequencing was provided by twenty-nine alopecia patients at one to four time points (pre-sensitization, 2, 6 and 24 weeks).

The library was prepared using RACE. For sequencing, a NextSeq 500 was employed. During library preparation, unique molecular identifiers were attached to individual cDNA molecules so that TCRs could be counted quantitatively and reproducibly. Both TCR alpha and TCR beta chains were sequenced from each blood RNA sample. The authors' pipeline ran thus. The median number of TCRs per sample was 95,638, ranging from about 20,000 to 750,000. V, J and CDR3 annotation of the TCR reads was carried out using the Decombinator software suite. To make PS versus PT1 abundance plots, every sample was subsampled to the same number of TCRs (28,000). TCRs were defined as expanded if absent before sensitization and observed at least eight times at the 2-week time point. The raw public data were reprocessed by TCRdb itself: fastp quality trimming at Q25, MiXCR clonotype calling, in-frame beta chains only. For every CDR3 protein sequence, its rows merge into one entry that carries the most common genes and DNA. These V and J calls are TCRdb output, not the study's own analysis. Counted in this sample were about 360,000 distinct CDR3 sequences; roughly 4.8% of them appeared once. Of the sample, around 2.3% falls within the top ten clones.

This specimen's time point label, interpreted: patch test 1, 2 weeks after DPC sensitization. The treatment or condition label on this specimen signifies: therapeutic diphenylcyclopropenone sensitization with weekly scalp DPC. Blood at each patch-test visit was drawn before the patch test was applied. Patients were eligible if aged 18 to 70, diagnosed with alopecia and judged suitable for DPC therapy, and pregnant patients were excluded. Total RNA was extracted from unfractionated whole blood collected in Tempus Blood RNA tubes. General findings and caveats noted by the study authors: All patients had alopecia, a presumed autoimmune disease, so their immune response might differ from that of healthy individuals. Expanded TCRs formed significantly more large CDR3 similarity clusters than pre-sensitization or healthy control sets, consistent with antigen-driven responses. After repeated subsampling, changes were observed in the strength of the expansion versus patch-test correlation and in the threshold at which the correlation became significant. No change with DPC sensitization was found in the number of TCRs above 1 in 1000 frequency, and no evidence of global repertoire structure alterations was found. The number of PT1 expanded TCRs positively correlated with patch test score, significant at thresholds 8, 16 and 32 but not 4.

The receptor's source is a woman aged 50 to 60 with alopecia areata. Some clones in this sample may be carry-over from other donors' samples. Sequenced here: whole blood, sampled in connection with sensitization to the hapten diphenylcyclopropenone (DPC).

The bases read TGTGCCAGCAGCTTGCAGAGAGAGACCCAGTACTTC. This yields the protein CASSLQRETQYF. The sequence is built from TRBV5-4 and TRBJ2-5, with no confident D gene call. Taken from cysteine to phenylalanine, the CDR3 has 12 residues. Just CDR3 DNA is preserved here, 36 bases in frame from base 1. The V and J ends are trimmed by 1 base and 4 bases, leaving 5 bases between them. Taken from the germline V gene (reference sequence), the CDR1 and CDR2 loops are SGHNT and YYREEE.